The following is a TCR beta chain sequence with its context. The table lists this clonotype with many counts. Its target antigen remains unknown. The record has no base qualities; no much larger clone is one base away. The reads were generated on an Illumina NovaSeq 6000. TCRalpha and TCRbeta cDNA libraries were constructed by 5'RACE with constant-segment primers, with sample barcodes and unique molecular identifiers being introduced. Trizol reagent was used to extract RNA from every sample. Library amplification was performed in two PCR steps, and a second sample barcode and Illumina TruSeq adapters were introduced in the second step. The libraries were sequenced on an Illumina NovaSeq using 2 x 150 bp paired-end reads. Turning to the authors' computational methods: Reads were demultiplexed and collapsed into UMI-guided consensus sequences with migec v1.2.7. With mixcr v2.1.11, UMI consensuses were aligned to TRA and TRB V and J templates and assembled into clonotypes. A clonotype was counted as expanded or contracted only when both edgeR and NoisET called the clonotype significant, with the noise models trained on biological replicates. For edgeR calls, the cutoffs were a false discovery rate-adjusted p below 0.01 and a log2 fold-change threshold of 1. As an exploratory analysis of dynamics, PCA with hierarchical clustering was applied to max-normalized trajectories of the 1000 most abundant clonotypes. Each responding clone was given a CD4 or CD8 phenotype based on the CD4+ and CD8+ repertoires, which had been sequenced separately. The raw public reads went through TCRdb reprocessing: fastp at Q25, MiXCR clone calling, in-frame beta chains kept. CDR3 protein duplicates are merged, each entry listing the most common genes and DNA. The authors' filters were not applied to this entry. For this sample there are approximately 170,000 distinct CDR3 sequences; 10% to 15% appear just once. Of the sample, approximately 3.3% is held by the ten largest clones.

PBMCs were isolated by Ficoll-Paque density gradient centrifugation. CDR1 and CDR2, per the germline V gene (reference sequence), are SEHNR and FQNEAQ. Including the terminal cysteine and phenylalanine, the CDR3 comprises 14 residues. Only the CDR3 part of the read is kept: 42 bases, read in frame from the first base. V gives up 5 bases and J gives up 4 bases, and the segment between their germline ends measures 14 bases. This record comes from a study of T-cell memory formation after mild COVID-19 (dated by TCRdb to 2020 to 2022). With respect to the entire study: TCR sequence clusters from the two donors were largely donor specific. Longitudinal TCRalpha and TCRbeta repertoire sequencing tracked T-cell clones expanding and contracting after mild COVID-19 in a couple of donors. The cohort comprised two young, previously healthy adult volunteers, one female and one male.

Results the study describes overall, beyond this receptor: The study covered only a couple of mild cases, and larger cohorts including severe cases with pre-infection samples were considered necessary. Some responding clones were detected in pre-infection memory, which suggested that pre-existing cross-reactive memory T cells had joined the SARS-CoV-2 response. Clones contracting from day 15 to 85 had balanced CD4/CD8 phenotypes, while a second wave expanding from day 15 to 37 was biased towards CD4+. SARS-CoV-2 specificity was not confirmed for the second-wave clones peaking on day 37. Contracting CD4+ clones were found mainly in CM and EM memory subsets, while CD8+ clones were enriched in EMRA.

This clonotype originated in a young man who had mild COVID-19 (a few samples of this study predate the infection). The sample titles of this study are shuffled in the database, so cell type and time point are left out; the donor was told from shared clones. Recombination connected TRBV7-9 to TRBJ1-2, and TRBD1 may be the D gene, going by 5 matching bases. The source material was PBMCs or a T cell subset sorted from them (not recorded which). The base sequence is TGTGCCAGCAGCGCCCGGGACGGCATCTATGGCTACACCTTC. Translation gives CASSARDGIYGYTF.